These 23 T cell receptor beta chains were sequenced from one sample in a study of CD8+ T cells in alopecia areata. Treatment reported: oral pan-JAK inhibitor, 5-10 mg twice daily. RNA extraction and reverse transcription yielded cDNA as sequencing template. Using immunoSEQ multiplex PCR, the repertoire was profiled, and TCRdb retains in-frame clones only, with some absent. The profile shows some 180,000 clones, 45% to 60% of them singletons. This specimen consisted of CD8+ T cells sorted from blood, obtained around week 54, from a patient treated with tofacitinib. The receptors shown here come from a human donor with alopecia areata.

This chain links TRBV7-8 with TRBJ2-7; D ambiguous. Germline CDR1 SGHVS, CDR2 FQNEAQ. Trimming shortened V by 0 bases and J by 3 bases, and 9 bases separated the two germline ends. This CDR3 has 14 residues. The chain's CDR3 is CASSLASQVYEQYF. CDR3 DNA: TGTGCCAGCAGCTTAGCGTCCCAGGTCTACGAGCAGTACTTC.

In regard to this clone: Additional DNA sequences in this sample encode the identical CDR3. V usage is TRBV4-3 and J usage is TRBJ2-5; TRBD2 matches at 11 bases. Germline V CDR1 and CDR2: LGHNA, YSLEER. CDR3 length: 15 residues. V trimming: 2 bases; J trimming: 5 bases; junction bases outside the gene matches: 4. CDR3 coding DNA: TGCGCCAGCAGCCAACTACTAGCGGGGGAGGAGACCCAGTACTTC. Its translation: CASSQLLAGEETQYF.

The chain uses TRBV5-6 and TRBJ2-1, with D unresolved. This CDR3 has 13 amino acids. Trimming removed 2 bases at V and 4 bases at J, with 7 bases between. CDR1 is SGHDT, CDR2 YYEEEE, per germline. CDR3 sequence: CASSFLGYNEQFF. The CDR3 bases are TGTGCCAGCAGCTTTTTGGGATACAATGAGCAGTTCTTC.

V is TRBV19 and J is TRBJ1-1; D is ambiguous. V lost 3 bases and J 0 bases, leaving 5 bases between the germline ends. This CDR3 is 13 amino acids long. The germline gives CDR1 LNHDA, CDR2 SQIVND (reference sequence). The CDR3 DNA follows: TGTGCCAGTAGTATTACGGTGAACACTGAAGCTTTCTTT. It yields the protein CASSITVNTEAFF.

This clone was recorded a few times. The V gene is TRBV5-1, the J gene TRBJ1-1; D unclear. V lost 4 bases to trimming and J lost 1 base, with 5 bases between them. The CDR3 length is 12 residues. Per germline, CDR1 SGHRS and CDR2 YFSETQ. CDR3 sequence reads: CASSRGNTEAFF. The CDR3 DNA is TGCGCCAGCAGCCGGGGGAACACTGAAGCTTTCTTT. Full variable domain (missing parts from reference TRBV5-1 and TRBJ1-1): KAGVTQTPRYLIKTRGQQVTLSCSPISGHRSVSWYQQTPGQGLQFLFEYFSETQRNKGNFPGRFSGRQFSNSRSEMNVSTLELGDSALYLCASSRGNTEAFFGQGTRLTVV.

This rearrangement joins TRBV2 to TRBJ2-5, with D perhaps TRBD2 (5 bases). This CDR3 has 13 residues. From germline, CDR1 is SNHLY and CDR2 FYNNEI. V was cut by 7 bases and J by 7 bases, with 16 bases left in between. CDR3 in amino acids: CASNGDTPRTQYF. CDR3 DNA: TGTGCCAGCAACGGGGATACACCCAGGACCCAGTACTTC. Full variable domain (remainder filled in from reference TRBV2 and TRBJ2-5): EPEVTQTPSHQVTQMGQEVILRCVPISNHLYFYWYRQILGQKVEFLVSFYNNEISEKSEIFDDQFSVERPDGSNFTLKIRSTKLEDSAMYFCASNGDTPRTQYFGPGTRLLVL.

The J gene is TRBJ1-2, the V gene TRBV30; D gene ambiguous. The length of the CDR3 is 13 residues. Trimming stripped 2 bases from V and 3 bases from J, with 10 bases between. The germline V gene has CDR1 GTSNPN and CDR2 SVGIG (reference sequence). The CDR3 sequence is CAWSNGLHYGYTF. The CDR3 DNA reads TGTGCCTGGAGTAACGGACTGCACTATGGCTACACCTTC.

V is TRBV29-1 and J is TRBJ2-7; D remains unclear. Germline loops: CDR1 SQVTM, CDR2 ANQGSEA. V shed 3 bases and J shed 0 bases, with 9 bases lying between them. The CDR3 is 13 amino acids. CDR3 residues: CSVEYPLSYEQYF. CDR3 bases: TGCAGCGTTGAGTACCCCCTCTCCTACGAGCAGTACTTC.

This sequence joins TRBV5-1 and TRBJ1-2; TRBD1 aligns across 9 bases. Looked up from germline, CDR1 is SGHRS and CDR2 is YFSETQ. The CDR3 is made up of 13 amino acids. V was clipped by 6 bases and J by 3 bases; unmatched bases: 3. CDR3 coding DNA: TGCGCCAGCAACAGGGGGCATGACTATGGCTACACCTTC. It encodes CASNRGHDYGYTF.

This clone occurred a few times. The chain carries TRBV25-1 and TRBJ2-5; D is uncertain. The CDR3 contains 13 residues. Germline values: CDR1 MGHDK, CDR2 SYGVNS. Trimming left V 0 bases short and J 4 bases short, with 6 bases between. As DNA, the CDR3 is TGTGCCAGCAGTGAATACTGGGGAGAGACCCAGTACTTC. Residues: CASSEYWGETQYF.

The chain combines TRBV20-1 with TRBJ2-1; TRBD1 might be the D (6 bases). Trimming stripped 6 bases from V and 9 bases from J, with 12 bases between. The CDR3 is made up of 11 amino acids. Germline CDR1 and CDR2: DFQATT and SNEGSKA (reference sequence). CDR3 in DNA: TGCAGTGCGAAACAGGGAAGTGAGCAGTTCTTC. This encodes CSAKQGSEQFF.

This rearrangement joins TRBV9 to TRBJ2-5; 7 bases match TRBD2. The J segment lost 2 bases and the V segment lost 3 bases, leaving 1 base of the junction unmatched. Germline V gives CDR1 SGDLS, CDR2 YYNGEE. The CDR3 covers 13 residues. Here the CDR3 DNA reads TGTGCCAGCAGCGCGGGGGGTCAAGAGACCCAGTACTTC. Its translation: CASSAGGQETQYF.

This chain connects TRBV7-9 to TRBJ2-5; D unclear. With 5 bases removed from V and 2 bases from J, the gap between germline ends came to 12 bases. The germline CDR1 and CDR2 sequences are SEHNR and FQNEAQ (reference sequence). The CDR3 has 14 residues. The CDR3 DNA follows: TGTGCCAGCAGCCACTCTTGGGCACAAGAGACCCAGTACTTC. Translating it yields CASSHSWAQETQYF.

The V and J genes are TRBV30 and TRBJ2-7, with D possibly being TRBD2 (5 bases). This CDR3 is 11 amino acids long. The V gene's germline CDR1 is GTSNPN and CDR2 SVGIG (reference sequence). The CDR3 nucleotides read TGTGCGGCCGCTGAGGGCCTCGAGCAGTACTTC. This sequence encodes CAAAEGLEQYF.

The chain couples TRBV4-1 to TRBJ1-5; D remains unclear. Germline V CDR1 and CDR2: MGHRA, YSYEKL. The length of the CDR3 is 15 residues. Trimming left V 2 bases short and J 0 bases short, with 8 bases between. CDR3: CASSQHTSSNQPQHF. Here the CDR3 DNA reads TGCGCCAGCAGCCAACACACGAGTAGCAATCAGCCCCAGCATTTT.

The chain is built from TRBV4-1 and TRBJ2-1; no clear D. From germline, CDR1 is MGHRA and CDR2 YSYEKL. V gave up 4 bases and J gave up 2 bases, with 15 bases separating them. CDR3 length: 16 residues. The CDR3 loop is CASSPLGVTPYNEQFF. The CDR3 DNA follows: TGCGCCAGCAGCCCTCTTGGAGTTACACCCTACAATGAGCAGTTCTTC.

The chain has TRBV10-3 and TRBJ1-5; TRBD1 agrees at 8 bases. Trimming took 8 bases from V and 0 from J; bases not matched to a gene: 6. The CDR3 is made up of 15 amino acids. Germline values: CDR1 ENHRY, CDR2 SYGVKD. The CDR3 DNA sequence: TGTGCCATCCACCCGACAGGGGCTAGCAATCAGCCCCAGCATTTT. Protein sequence: CAIHPTGASNQPQHF.

This chain connects TRBV4-1 to TRBJ1-6, with D unclear. Trimming pared 4 bases from V and 6 bases from J, leaving 13 bases between. The CDR3 has 15 residues. The germline V gene encodes CDR1 MGHRA and CDR2 YSYEKL. In nucleotides, the CDR3 is TGCGCCAGCAGCCCCCTGTGGCTGACTAATTCACCCCTCCACTTT. Residues: CASSPLWLTNSPLHF.

The rearrangement joins TRBV6-5 to TRBJ1-4; 8 positions match TRBD1. The trim removed 6 bases at V and 7 bases at J, leaving 7 bases unmatched. The length of the CDR3 is 14 residues. The germline gives CDR1 MNHEY, CDR2 SVGAGI. The CDR3 spells CASSPDRGGEKLFF. The CDR3 nucleotides are TGTGCCAGCAGCCCCGACAGGGGTGGTGAAAAACTGTTTTTT.

This clone was detected only a few times. Here the CDR3 DNA reads TGTGCCAGCAGTTACGGGGGGACTGAAGCTTTCTTT. It codes for CASSYGGTEAFF. The gene calls are TRBV6-5 and TRBJ1-1, with D possibly being TRBD1 (5 bases). Trimming left V 2 bases short and J 5 bases short, with 6 bases between. The CDR3 is 12 residues long. Germline V gene sequence: CDR1 MNHEY, CDR2 SVGAGI.

This chain links TRBV4-3 with TRBJ2-5, with 11 bases that match TRBD2. With V trimmed by 5 bases and J by 1 base, 9 bases remained unmatched. This CDR3 is 17 amino acids long. Germline CDR1 reads LGHNA; CDR2 reads YSLEER. In DNA form, the CDR3 reads TGCGCCAGCAGCGTTCGACTAGCGGGGTTCTCCCAAGAGACCCAGTACTTC. Amino acid sequence: CASSVRLAGFSQETQYF.

This clone was seen a handful of times. This chain uses TRBV6-5 with TRBJ1-3, with D perhaps TRBD1 (6 bases). V was clipped by 2 bases and J by 1 base, with 6 bases between them. From germline, CDR1 is MNHEY and CDR2 SVGAGI. The CDR3 extends over 14 amino acids. The chain's CDR3 is CASSYDRSGNTIYF. The CDR3 nucleotides read TGTGCCAGCAGTTACGACAGGTCTGGAAACACCATATATTTT.

There are a few counts of this clone. The sample carries other DNA sequences with the same CDR3. The chain uses TRBV4-1 and TRBJ2-5, with 8 bases fitting TRBD1. CDR1 MGHRA and CDR2 YSYEKL come from the germline V gene. The CDR3 is 13 residues long. The V and J ends lost 5 bases and 3 bases, in that order; junction bases with no gene match: 2. CDR3 DNA: TGCGCCAGCAGCTTGGACAGGGAAGAGACCCAGTACTTC. Translated: CASSLDREETQYF.